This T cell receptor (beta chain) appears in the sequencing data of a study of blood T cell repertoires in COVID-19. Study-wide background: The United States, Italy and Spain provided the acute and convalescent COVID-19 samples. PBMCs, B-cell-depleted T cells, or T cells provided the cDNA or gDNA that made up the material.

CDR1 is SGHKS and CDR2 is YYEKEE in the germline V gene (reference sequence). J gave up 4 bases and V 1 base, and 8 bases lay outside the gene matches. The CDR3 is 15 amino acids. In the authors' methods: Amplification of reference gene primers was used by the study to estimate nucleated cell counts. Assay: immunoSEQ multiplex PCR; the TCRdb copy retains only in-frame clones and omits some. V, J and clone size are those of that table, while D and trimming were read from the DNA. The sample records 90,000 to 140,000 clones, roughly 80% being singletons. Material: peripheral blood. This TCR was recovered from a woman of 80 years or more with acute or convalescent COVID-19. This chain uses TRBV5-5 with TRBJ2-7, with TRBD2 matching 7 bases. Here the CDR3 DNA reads TGTGCCAGCAGCTTGCCGGCTAGCGGAATTTACGAGCAGTACTTC. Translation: CASSLPASGIYEQYF.